These 12 T cell receptor beta chains were sequenced from one sample in a study of STAT5B mutations in CD4+ large granular lymphocyte leukemia. Data came from immunoSEQ multiplex PCR; TCRdb stores just in-frame clones and leaves some out. The sample comprises 48,000 or so clones, 55% to 75% of which are singletons, and more than 1.5% rests with the top ten. Source material: CD4+ T cells from blood buffy coats. The receptors here all came from a human donor in good health.

The genes are TRBV6-6 and TRBJ2-2, with 9 positions matching TRBD1. Trimming took 10 bases from V and 8 from J; bases not matched to a gene: 8. The CDR3 covers 13 residues. In germline, CDR1 is MNHNY, CDR2 SVGAGI (reference sequence). CDR3 DNA sequence: TGTGCCACCCGGACAGGGGAGGGTGGGGAGCTGTTTTTT. Its protein product is CATRTGEGGELFF.

The chain couples TRBV4-2 to TRBJ1-2; possibly TRBD1 for D (5 bases). Per the germline V gene, CDR1 is LGHNA and CDR2 is YNFKEQ. V lost 8 bases and J lost 3, with 16 bases in between. The CDR3 loop spans 14 amino acids. The CDR3 protein is CASLQNQGDYGYTF. CDR3 DNA sequence: TGTGCCAGCCTCCAGAATCAGGGTGACTATGGCTACACCTTC.

This clone turned up a few times. The chain links TRBV6-5 to TRBJ1-2; 10 bases are a match to TRBD1. The CDR3 spans 15 residues. J lost 3 bases, V lost 6 bases, and 7 bases had no gene match. Germline lookup yields CDR1 MNHEY and CDR2 SVGAGI. The CDR3 here is CASRAGTGADYGYTF. In nucleotides, the CDR3 is TGTGCCAGCAGAGCCGGGACAGGGGCTGACTATGGCTACACCTTC.

The rearrangement links TRBV6-1 to TRBJ1-5, with TRBD1 as a possible D gene (5 bases). Between the trimmed V and J ends, which lost 3 bases and 6 bases, there was a span of 18 bases. This CDR3 is built from 16 residues. Germline values: CDR1 MNHNS, CDR2 SASEGT. The CDR3 is CASSEGLGGGIQPQHF. Written as DNA, the CDR3 is TGTGCCAGCAGTGAGGGACTCGGGGGGGGAATTCAGCCCCAGCATTTT.

The chain joins TRBV28 to TRBJ1-3, with a tentative D call TRBD1 (6 bases). Trimming pared 7 bases from V and 6 bases from J, leaving 19 bases between. Germline CDR1 is MDHEN and CDR2 is SYDVKM. The CDR3 runs to 15 residues. CDR3 sequence: CASNSGASYENTIYF. The CDR3 nucleotides read TGTGCCAGCAACTCGGGGGCCAGTTACGAAAACACCATATATTTT. The variable domain in full, with the rest retrieved from reference TRBV28 and TRBJ1-3, is DVKVTQSSRYLVKRTGEKVFLECVQDMDHENMFWYRQDPGLGLRLIYFSYDVKMKEKGDIPEGYSVSREKKERFSLILESASTNQTSMYLCASNSGASYENTIYFGEGSWLTVV.

This clone showed up just a few times. This rearrangement joins TRBV30 to TRBJ2-2; maybe TRBD2 (5 bases). Germline V gene lookup returns CDR1 GTSNPN and CDR2 SVGIG (reference sequence). With 7 bases removed from V and 5 bases from J, the gap between germline ends came to 11 bases. The CDR3 loop spans 12 amino acids. The chain's CDR3 is CASKRGTGELFF. The CDR3 nucleotides are TGTGCCTCGAAGAGAGGGACCGGGGAGCTGTTTTTT.

This clone turned up a few times. The chain carries TRBV5-3 and TRBJ1-1; D unresolved. TRBV5-3 falls under the ORF class, with uncertain function. The germline V and J ends were trimmed by 3 bases and 1 base, with 4 bases remaining between them. There are 12 residues in the CDR3. This chain's CDR3 is CARSSSNTEAFF. CDR3 nucleotide sequence: TGTGCCAGAAGCTCCTCGAACACTGAAGCTTTCTTT.

The genes are TRBV28 and TRBJ1-2, with 7 bases aligning to TRBD1. Trimming removed 5 bases from V and 12 bases from J; junction bases left unmatched: 15. The CDR3 is 14 amino acids. Germline assignment: CDR1 MDHEN and CDR2 SYDVKM. The CDR3 protein is CASSPTDRALIDTF. Written as DNA, the CDR3 is TGTGCCAGCAGTCCTACAGACAGGGCCTTAATTGACACCTTC.

The rearrangement joins TRBV5-1 to TRBJ1-2, with 8 positions matching TRBD1. The CDR3 has 15 amino acids. Germline V CDR1 and CDR2: SGHRS, YFSETQ. With V trimmed by 4 bases and J by 4 bases, 9 bases remained unmatched. The CDR3 loop is CASSEGQVTPYGYTF. The CDR3 nucleotides are TGCGCCAGCAGCGAGGGACAGGTAACGCCCTATGGCTACACCTTC.

This rearrangement joins TRBV6-1 to TRBJ2-7; TRBD1 is a possible D gene (6 bases). The V end lost 5 bases, the J end lost 4 bases, and 9 bases lay between the germline ends. Germline CDR1 is MNHNS and CDR2 is SASEGT. The CDR3 consists of 12 residues. The CDR3 coding sequence is TGTGCCAGCAGTAACAGGGAATACGAGCAGTACGTC. Translating it yields CASSNREYEQYV.

This chain connects TRBV6-1 to TRBJ2-6; TRBD1 is a possible D gene (6 bases). This CDR3 contains 18 residues. CDR1 is MNHNS and CDR2 is SASEGT in the germline V gene. The V end lost 1 base, the J end lost 0 bases, and 13 bases lay between the germline ends. The CDR3: CASSEGGGVYSGANVLTF. Written as DNA, the CDR3 is TGTGCCAGCAGTGAAGGAGGGGGAGTATACTCTGGGGCCAACGTCCTGACTTTC.

This chain links TRBV28 with TRBJ1-1, with TRBD1 identical over 7 bases. This CDR3 has 14 amino acids. Germline V lookup: CDR1 MDHEN, CDR2 SYDVKM. The junction had 10 bases not matched to a gene; V was cut back by 6 bases and J by 6 bases. The CDR3 spells CASRQGQTRPEAFF. CDR3 nucleotides: TGTGCCAGCAGGCAGGGACAGACTAGACCTGAAGCTTTCTTT.